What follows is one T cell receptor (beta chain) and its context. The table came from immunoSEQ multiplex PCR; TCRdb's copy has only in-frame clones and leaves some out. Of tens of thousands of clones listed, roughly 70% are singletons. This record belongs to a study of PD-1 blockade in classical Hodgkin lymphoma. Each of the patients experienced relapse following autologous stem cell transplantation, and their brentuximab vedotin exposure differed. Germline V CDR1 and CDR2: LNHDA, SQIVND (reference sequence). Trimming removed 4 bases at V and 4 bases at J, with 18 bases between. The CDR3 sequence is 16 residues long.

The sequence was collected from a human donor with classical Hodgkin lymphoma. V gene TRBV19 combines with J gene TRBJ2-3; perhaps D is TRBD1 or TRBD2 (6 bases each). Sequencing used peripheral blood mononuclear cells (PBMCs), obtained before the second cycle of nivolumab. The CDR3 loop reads CASSTPGGISADTQYF. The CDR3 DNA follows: TGTGCCAGTAGTACTCCCGGGGGCATCTCTGCAGATACGCAGTATTTT.